This T cell receptor beta chain was captured by sequencing in a study of radiotherapy plus CTLA-4 blockade in lung cancer. V dropped 6 bases and J dropped 4; count of bases not matched to a gene: 9. CDR3 size: 16 residues. Germline V CDR1 and CDR2: LNHDA, SQIVND (reference sequence). Libraries were prepared by immunoSEQ multiplex PCR; TCRdb keeps only in-frame clonotypes and omits some of them. The table shows under 25,000 clones, with approximately 70% occurring only once. Focal radiation plus CTLA-4 blockade with ipilimumab was given to patients with chemo-refractory metastatic non-small-cell lung cancer.

This receptor was identified in a human donor with non-small cell lung cancer who had stable disease on radiotherapy plus ipilimumab. The rearrangement uses TRBV19 and TRBJ2-2; 9 positions agree with TRBD1. Material: peripheral blood, obtained from a patient treated with radiotherapy plus ipilimumab. The CDR3 bases are TGTGCCAGTAGCCGAACAGGGGGCCGCCGCACCGGGGAGCTGTTTTTT. It codes for CASSRTGGRRTGELFF.